This T cell receptor beta chain was recorded in a study of beta chain features in type 1 diabetes. Study-wide findings and caveats: Relative to healthy donors, patients appeared to have naive, central memory and Treg TCRB repertoires that were more similar.

On this clone: Its antigen is not identified.

Expressed TCRB transcripts were sequenced, since all the RNA that had been isolated was reverse transcribed. Sequenced by immunoSEQ multiplex PCR; TCRdb stores in-frame clones only, minus some. Of under 900,000 clones detected, 15% to 20% appear once; the ten largest clones hold around 0.02%. The V gene's germline CDR1 is PRHDT and CDR2 FYEKMQ (reference sequence). The CDR3 has 15 amino acids. The trim removed 5 bases at V and 5 bases at J, leaving 7 bases unmatched. V usage is TRBV13 and J usage is TRBJ2-1, with 9 bases aligning to TRBD1. Sequencing used naive CD4+ T cells from blood. This receptor was taken from a woman aged 18-29 years in good health. As DNA, the CDR3 is TGTGCCAGCAGCCGTACAGGGGGCAAGGACAATGAGCAGTTCTTC. Translating gives CASSRTGGKDNEQFF.